The 14 T cell receptor beta chains below were found in one sample sequenced in a study of T cells in Graves' hyperthyroidism and ophthalmopathy. TCR beta CDR3 regions were amplified from RNA transcripts. Primed by the HTBI set, a first-round RT-PCR was run on the TCR CDR3. In TCRdb, the multiplex PCR reads were re-called with MiXCR into one record per CDR3 protein. The table shows about 34,000 distinct CDR3 sequences, with 52% occurring only once. Sequences were obtained from blood. All receptors derive from a middle-aged woman with Graves' ophthalmopathy.

This clonotype appeared many times. The V call is TRBV5-6, the J call TRBJ2-6, with unresolved D. CDR3 length equals 14 residues. Germline CDR1 is SGHDT and CDR2 is YYEEEE. With 4 bases removed from V and 3 bases from J, the gap between germline ends came to 8 bases. The CDR3 region is CASSGSDGANVLTF. CDR3 coding DNA: TGTGCCAGCAGCGGATCGGATGGGGCCAACGTCCTGACTTTC.

The V call is TRBV2, the J call TRBJ1-5, with a tentative D call TRBD1 (5 bases). Trimming removed 3 bases from V and 9 bases from J, with 9 bases in between. CDR1 SNHLY and CDR2 FYNNEI come from the germline V gene. The CDR3 is made up of 12 amino acids. This chain's CDR3 is CASSEQGLPQHF. CDR3 coding DNA: TGTGCCAGCAGTGAGCAGGGTCTGCCCCAGCATTTT.

As to this clonotype: Relative to the germline gene, one junction end is altered; a read error may explain this. The chain links TRBV9 to TRBJ1-2; TRBD1 agrees at 9 bases. Germline values: CDR1 SGDLS, CDR2 YYNGEE. The CDR3 loop spans 14 amino acids. CDR3 sequence (DNA): TGTGTCAGCAGCCTAGGGACAGGGACTTACGGCTACACCTTC. Translation gives CVSSLGTGTYGYTF.

V gene TRBV9 combines with J gene TRBJ1-2; 11 nucleotides agree with TRBD1. Germline CDR1 and CDR2: SGDLS and YYNGEE. After removal of 4 bases from V and 8 bases from J, the junction contained 4 bases not matched to a gene. The CDR3 covers 13 residues. CDR3 loop: CASSSGTGGGYTF. Here the CDR3 DNA reads TGTGCCAGCAGCTCGGGGACAGGGGGAGGCTACACCTTC.

This clonotype has ten or more counts. A much larger clonotype is one base distant, so this may be a read error. The chain has TRBV19 and TRBJ1-2; D is uncertain. CDR1 is LNHDA and CDR2 is SQIVND in the germline V gene (reference sequence). CDR3 length: 13 amino acids. V shed 7 bases and J shed 8 bases, with 17 bases lying between them. The CDR3 here is CASTLAGANGYTF. CDR3 in DNA: TGTGCCAGTACCCTAGCGGGTGCCAACGGCTACACCTTC.

To note about this clonotype: Because it lacks the conserved phenylalanine or tryptophan at the end, this CDR3 is likely a read error. The chain carries TRBV12-3 or TRBV12-4 and TRBJ2-7, with 10 bases identical to TRBD2. With V trimmed by 3 bases and J by 7 bases, 9 bases remained unmatched. The CDR3 consists of 15 residues. CDR3 protein: CASSFIGTSVSEQYL. Here the CDR3 DNA reads TGTGCCAGCAGTTTCATCGGGACTAGCGTATCGGAGCAGTACTTG.

In its sample, this clonotype ranks as medium-sized (0.01 to 0.1%). The chain uses TRBV24-1 and TRBJ2-1; 11 bases line up with TRBD2. The CDR3 runs to 14 residues. The germline gives CDR1 KGHDR, CDR2 SFDVKD. V was clipped by 6 bases and J by 7 bases; unmatched bases: 4. CDR3 loop: CATSSSGRRNEQFF. As DNA, the CDR3 is TGTGCCACCAGTTCTAGCGGGAGGAGGAATGAGCAGTTCTTC.

Turning to this clonotype: The CDR3 does not close with the conserved phenylalanine or tryptophan, likely indicating a read error. This chain uses TRBV7-6 with TRBJ2-7, with 11 bases that match TRBD2. The CDR3 length is 15 residues. Germline values: CDR1 SGHVS, CDR2 FNYEAQ. Losses at the gene ends were 4 bases for V and 4 bases for J; bases not matched to a gene: 6. The CDR3 protein is CASSSNTSGSYEQYL. DNA for the CDR3: TGTGCCAGCAGCTCCAACACTAGCGGGAGTTACGAGCAGTACCTC.

The chain joins TRBV5-1 to TRBJ2-7, with TRBD2 matching 13 bases. The CDR3 runs to 16 residues. The J segment lost 6 bases and the V segment lost 1 base, leaving 7 bases of the junction unmatched. Germline CDR1 SGHRS, CDR2 YFSETQ. CDR3 residues: CASSLTSGGAISEQYF. The CDR3 DNA reads as TGCGCCAGCAGCTTGACTAGCGGGGGGGCGATATCCGAGCAGTACTTC.

The chain is built from TRBV29-1 and TRBJ1-1; TRBD1 agrees at 7 bases. Germline V gene lookup returns CDR1 SQVTM and CDR2 ANQGSEA. The J segment lost 1 base and the V segment lost 8 bases, leaving 4 bases of the junction unmatched. The length of the CDR3 is 12 residues. Here the CDR3 DNA reads TGCAGCTCAGGGGGGGGGAACACTGAAGCTTTCTTT. This encodes CSSGGGNTEAFF.

This clonotype is judged medium-sized. J is TRBJ2-3 and V is TRBV24-1, with 7 nucleotides matching TRBD1. The CDR3 is 15 residues long. V lost 4 bases, J lost 2 bases, and 5 bases stayed unmatched. Germline loops: CDR1 KGHDR, CDR2 SFDVKD. The CDR3 DNA sequence: TGTGCCACCAGTGACCCGGGACAGACCACAGATACGCAGTATTTT. Protein: CATSDPGQTTDTQYF.

This clonotype was observed a few times. This chain links TRBV3-2 with TRBJ2-2; TRBD2 is the table's D call and was not checked against the DNA. TRBV3-2 has pseudogene status. The CDR3 extends over 17 amino acids. The CDR3 protein is CASSQESSGGAPGELFF. The CDR3 DNA is TGTGCCAGCAGCCAAGAGTCTAGCGGGGGGGCCCCCGGGGAGCTGTTTTTT.

This clonotype was observed at least ten times. This chain joins TRBV12-3 or TRBV12-4 and TRBJ2-7; no reliable D call. Trimming cost V 5 bases and J 6 bases, with 11 bases left between them. The length of the CDR3 is 12 residues. CDR3 DNA: TGTGCCAGCAGTCCCAATTTGGGCGAGCAGTACTTC. It yields the protein CASSPNLGEQYF.

This clonotype was recorded many times. The V call is TRBV12-3 or TRBV12-4, the J call TRBJ2-5, with 11 bases fitting TRBD2. V lost 5 bases and J lost 5; bases outside the gene matches: 13. The CDR3 has 17 amino acids. The CDR3 nucleotides read TGTGCCAGCAGTCCCCCGGCCGGGACTAGCGGCCGGGAGACCCAGTACTTC. This sequence encodes CASSPPAGTSGRETQYF.